This T cell receptor (beta chain) was observed in a study of Graves' ophthalmopathy and Graves' hyperthyroidism. Study context: At the time of initial diagnosis and before any treatment, peripheral blood was collected.

Amplified TCR beta CDR3 regions were obtained using RNA transcripts as template. HTBI primers primed a first-round RT-PCR, and a second-round multiplex PCR followed. TCRdb used MiXCR to reprocess the multiplex PCR reads, holding one entry per CDR3 protein. The data hold fewer than 600,000 distinct CDR3 sequences, with approximately 15% observed a single time. This clonotype was observed at least ten times. This clonotype was obtained from a woman in her twenties or thirties with Graves' ophthalmopathy. The sample was blood.

This chain's CDR3 is CASNEGQGKTEAFF. CDR3 nucleotides: TGTGCCAGCAACGAGGGACAGGGAAAAACTGAAGCTTTCTTT. This chain connects TRBV12-3 or TRBV12-4 to TRBJ1-1, with 9 bases that match TRBD1. The length of the CDR3 is 14 residues. Unmatched junction bases numbered 8, after V lost 7 bases and J lost 5 bases.